The 32 T cell receptor beta chains presented below share a single source sample, sequenced in a study of neurological immune-mediated disorders. One entry per CDR3 protein, called by TCRdb with MiXCR from the 5' RACE reads. The sample consists of tens of thousands of distinct CDR3 sequences, 10% of them appearing once. The sequencing sample was made of PBMCs. These receptor sequences come from a man between 35 and 55 years old in good health.

This clonotype was seen at least ten times. The chain has TRBV5-1 and TRBJ2-2, with 7 bases aligning to TRBD2. There are 17 residues in the CDR3. Germline assignment: CDR1 SGHRS and CDR2 YFSETQ. With 4 bases clipped from V and 3 bases from J, the junction kept 12 bases outside the gene matches. This chain's CDR3 is CASSPRREGHYTGELFF. CDR3 coding DNA: TGCGCCAGCAGCCCCCGCAGGGAGGGGCACTACACCGGGGAGCTGTTTTTT.

This clonotype was observed at least ten times. The chain has TRBV7-2 and TRBJ1-1; D is ambiguous. The germline gives CDR1 SGHTA, CDR2 FQGNSA. The CDR3 runs 13 residues. The germline V and J ends were trimmed by 2 bases and 11 bases, with 15 bases remaining between them. The CDR3 reads CASSLMAAFEAFF. The CDR3, as DNA: TGTGCCAGCAGCTTAATGGCCGCTTTCGAGGCTTTCTTT. The entire variable domain, with the rest obtained from reference TRBV7-2 and TRBJ1-1, is as follows: GAGVSQSPSNKVTEKGKDVELRCDPISGHTALYWYRQSLGQGLEFLIYFQGNSAPDKSGLPSDRFSAERTGGSVSTLTIQRTQQEDSAVYLCASSLMAAFEAFFGQGTRLTVV.

This clonotype occurred many times. This chain connects TRBV25-1 to TRBJ2-1; 7 bases are shared with TRBD2. Germline V CDR1 and CDR2: MGHDK, SYGVNS. After removal of 8 bases from V and 9 bases from J, the junction contained 13 bases not matched to a gene. The CDR3 contains 14 residues. This CDR3 reads CASGGDWALPEQFF. DNA for the CDR3: TGTGCCAGCGGGGGGGATTGGGCCCTCCCTGAGCAGTTCTTC.

This clonotype was recorded many times. This chain connects TRBV5-4 to TRBJ2-7, with TRBD2 identical over 11 bases. CDR1 is SGHNT, CDR2 YYREEE, per germline (reference sequence). The trim removed 4 bases at V and 2 bases at J, leaving 8 bases unmatched. The CDR3 is 16 residues long. CDR3 sequence (DNA): TGTGCCAGCAGCCAGGGGGGGACTAGCGGAACCTACGAGCAGTACTTC. Its translation: CASSQGGTSGTYEQYF.

This clonotype was counted at least ten times. The rearrangement joins TRBV10-3 to TRBJ2-2; TRBD2 matches 9 bases. Trimming removed 11 bases from V and 2 bases from J; junction bases left unmatched: 15. CDR1 is ENHRY and CDR2 is SYGVKD in the germline V gene. CDR3 length equals 17 residues. The CDR3 DNA reads as TGTGCCCATCAAATCAGGGCGGGGGGGCTTAACACCGGGGAGCTGTTTTTT. Residues: CAHQIRAGGLNTGELFF.

Ten or more counts support this clonotype. The rearrangement uses TRBV20-1 and TRBJ2-1; maybe TRBD2 (5 bases). This CDR3 has 12 amino acids. Trimming took 6 bases from V and 7 from J, leaving 13 bases between them. Looked up from germline, CDR1 is DFQATT and CDR2 is SNEGSKA (reference sequence). The CDR3 region is CSAPRGGNEQFF. CDR3 sequence (DNA): TGCAGTGCCCCACGAGGAGGAAATGAGCAGTTCTTC.

This clonotype was recorded at least ten times. This rearrangement joins TRBV6-6 to TRBJ2-7; possibly TRBD1 or TRBD2 for D (6 bases each). The CDR3 spans 13 residues. Germline V gene sequence: CDR1 MNHNY, CDR2 SVGAGI (reference sequence). V was trimmed by 2 bases and J by 5 bases, leaving 10 bases between them. The CDR3 DNA reads as TGTGCCAGCAGTTACGGGGGGCTGGACGAGCAGTACTTC. Its translation: CASSYGGLDEQYF.

CDR3 DNA: TGTGCCAGCAGCTTAAACTGGGGATTGAAGAGTGAGCAGTTCTTC. As protein: CASSLNWGLKSEQFF. The chain joins TRBV7-8 to TRBJ2-1; D unclear. This CDR3 has 15 residues. Germline V gene lookup returns CDR1 SGHVS and CDR2 FQNEAQ. Trimming stripped 2 bases from V and 9 bases from J, with 17 bases between.

This clonotype was recorded at least ten times. J is TRBJ2-1 and V is TRBV9; no clear D. From germline, CDR1 is SGDLS and CDR2 YYNGEE. The V end lost 2 bases, the J end lost 10 bases, and 7 bases lay between the germline ends. CDR3 size: 11 residues. The CDR3 spells CASSVGMEQFF. CDR3 sequence (DNA): TGTGCCAGCAGCGTTGGTATGGAGCAGTTCTTC.

There are many counts of this clonotype. This sequence joins TRBV11-2 and TRBJ1-2, with D uncertain. The V end was cut by 0 bases, the J end by 3 bases, with 8 bases between. The CDR3 runs 14 residues. Germline assignment: CDR1 SGHAT and CDR2 FQNNGV. The CDR3 sequence: CASSLDAQDYGYTF. In nucleotides, the CDR3 is TGTGCCAGCAGCTTAGACGCGCAGGACTATGGCTACACCTTC.

This clonotype has just a few counts. The DNA for the CDR3 is TGTGCCAGTAGTAGCCGGGACAGGGGTTATCAGCCCCAGCATTTT. Amino acid sequence: CASSSRDRGYQPQHF. The V gene is TRBV19, the J gene TRBJ1-5, with TRBD1 matching 10 bases. Looked up from germline, CDR1 is LNHDA and CDR2 is SQIVND (reference sequence). The length of the CDR3 is 15 residues. V shed 4 bases, J shed 5 bases, and the junction held 5 bases outside the gene matches.

In its sample, this clonotype was seen many times. The chain employs TRBV20-1 and TRBJ2-2; the match to TRBD2 covers 9 bases. The CDR3 totals 16 residues. Germline lookup yields CDR1 DFQATT and CDR2 SNEGSKA (reference sequence). The junction had 10 bases not matched to a gene; V was cut back by 6 bases and J by 2 bases. CDR3 DNA sequence: TGCAGTGCCCTCCCATGGCTAGCGGGAAACACCGGGGAGCTGTTTTTT. Translated, it gives CSALPWLAGNTGELFF.

The table lists this clonotype with many counts. The chain recombines TRBV10-3 with TRBJ2-5, with unresolved D. Germline lookup yields CDR1 ENHRY and CDR2 SYGVKD. V was cut by 3 bases and J by 4 bases, with 15 bases left in between. The CDR3 has 15 amino acids. The CDR3 reads CAISDRTRLRETQYF. The DNA of the CDR3 is TGTGCCATCAGTGACAGGACCCGGCTTAGAGAGACCCAGTACTTC.

This clonotype was seen ten or more times. The gene calls are TRBV27 and TRBJ1-2; 9 positions agree with TRBD1. Germline CDR1 and CDR2: MNHEY and SMNVEV (reference sequence). The V gene end was trimmed by 4 bases and the J gene end by 7 bases; junction bases not matched to a gene: 7. CDR3 size: 14 residues. The CDR3 region has the DNA TGTGCCAGCAGTTACTCCGAGACAGGGGGTGGCTACACCTTC. Residues: CASSYSETGGGYTF.

In this sample, this clonotype turned up many times. The CDR3 here is CASSQSGVPYEQYF. CDR3 in DNA: TGTGCCAGCAGCCAATCTGGAGTCCCCTACGAGCAGTACTTC. This chain links TRBV3-1 with TRBJ2-7; D unresolved. This CDR3 is 14 amino acids long. V lost 2 bases, J lost 2 bases, and 10 bases lay in between. The germline V gene encodes CDR1 LGHDT and CDR2 YNNKEL (reference sequence).

By share, this clonotype counts as large. V gene TRBV6-5 combines with J gene TRBJ1-2; no clear D. Trimming shortened V by 4 bases and J by 7 bases, and 13 bases separated the two germline ends. This CDR3 region has 13 residues. Germline V CDR1 and CDR2: MNHEY, SVGAGI. The CDR3 DNA follows: TGTGCCAGCAGTTCCAGGACGTGGGGTGGCTACACCTTC. This encodes CASSSRTWGGYTF.

This clonotype has a handful of counts. V and J are TRBV11-2 and TRBJ2-7; no reliable D call. Trimming pared 4 bases from V and 4 bases from J, leaving 17 bases between. Germline V gene lookup returns CDR1 SGHAT and CDR2 FQNNGV. This CDR3 contains 15 residues. CDR3 coding DNA: TGTGCCAGCAGCTCGACGGACGGCCTTAAATACGAGCAGTACTTC. It encodes CASSSTDGLKYEQYF.

The chain recombines TRBV27 with TRBJ2-1; perhaps TRBD2 as D (6 bases). This CDR3 comprises 13 residues. The germline V gene has CDR1 MNHEY and CDR2 SMNVEV (reference sequence). V lost 2 bases and J lost 6, with 8 bases in between. CDR3 DNA: TGTGCCAGCAGTTTAGGAGGGTCCAATGAGCAGTTCTTC. As protein: CASSLGGSNEQFF.

This clonotype was seen repeatedly, ten times or more. The V call is TRBV9, the J call TRBJ2-5; D not certain. Germline values: CDR1 SGDLS, CDR2 YYNGEE. The CDR3 consists of 12 residues. The V gene lost 0 bases and the J gene lost 4 bases, with 4 bases spanning the gap. CDR3 residues: CASSVGGETQYF. CDR3 coding DNA: TGTGCCAGCAGCGTAGGGGGAGAGACCCAGTACTTC.

This clonotype was counted at least ten times. This chain joins TRBV6-6 and TRBJ1-5; TRBD1 matches at 9 bases. V lost 4 bases and J lost 7; bases outside the gene matches: 5. Germline-derived CDR1 and CDR2 are MNHNY and SVGAGI (reference sequence). This CDR3 region has 14 residues. This CDR3 is CASSSGTGMQPQHF. DNA for the CDR3: TGTGCCAGCAGTTCCGGGACAGGGATGCAGCCCCAGCATTTT.

This clonotype was counted at least ten times. The chain joins TRBV5-8 to TRBJ2-3; D unresolved. This CDR3 comprises 13 residues. Germline values: CDR1 SGHTS, CDR2 YDEGEE. V was clipped by 0 bases and J by 4 bases, with 6 bases between them. CDR3 sequence reads: CASSLAGPDTQYF. The CDR3 region has the DNA TGTGCCAGCAGCTTGGCCGGGCCAGATACGCAGTATTTT.

This clonotype came up many times. The genes are TRBV5-4 and TRBJ2-5; TRBD2 is a possible D gene (5 bases). Trimming left V 4 bases short and J 0 bases short, with 13 bases between. The germline V gene has CDR1 SGHNT and CDR2 YYREEE (reference sequence). The CDR3 runs 15 residues. DNA of the CDR3: TGTGCCAGCAGCCCGGTCAGGCGGGACCAAGAGACCCAGTACTTC. Translation: CASSPVRRDQETQYF.

This clonotype was found many times. The chain is built from TRBV5-1 and TRBJ1-4; D uncertain. The CDR3 is 14 residues long. Germline loops: CDR1 SGHRS, CDR2 YFSETQ. V lost 4 bases to trimming and J lost 7 bases, with 14 bases between them. The DNA of the CDR3 is TGCGCCAGCAGCCAGGACGCAGACGGTGAAAAACTGTTTTTT. This translates into CASSQDADGEKLFF.

At least ten counts were recorded for this clonotype. The chain links TRBV10-3 to TRBJ1-1; TRBD1 matches at 7 bases. Per germline, CDR1 ENHRY and CDR2 SYGVKD. V lost 6 bases to trimming and J lost 0 bases; unmatched junction nucleotides: 1. CDR3 length equals 13 residues. CDR3 sequence reads: CAIRGQLNTEAFF. As DNA, the CDR3 is TGTGCCATCAGGGGACAGTTGAACACTGAAGCTTTCTTT.

This clonotype was picked up many times. This chain joins TRBV29-1 and TRBJ1-1; no clear D. The CDR3 length is 14 residues. Germline-derived CDR1 and CDR2 are SQVTM and ANQGSEA. Trimming removed 3 bases from V and 2 bases from J, with 13 bases in between. The CDR3: CSVDSVLGNTEAFF. The CDR3 bases are TGCAGCGTTGATTCGGTCCTGGGAAACACTGAAGCTTTCTTT.

This clonotype was counted between two and nine times. The chain couples TRBV11-2 to TRBJ2-7; the D is unclear. Germline CDR1 SGHAT, CDR2 FQNNGV. V was trimmed by 1 base and J by 0 bases, leaving 13 bases between them. The CDR3 has 16 amino acids. This chain's CDR3 is CASSLGGAESSYEQYF. The CDR3 DNA reads as TGTGCCAGCAGCTTAGGAGGAGCAGAGAGCTCCTACGAGCAGTACTTC.

This clonotype was recorded at least ten times. CDR3 bases: TGCGCCAGCAGCTTGATTGGGACACCAGATACGCAGTATTTT. Protein sequence: CASSLIGTPDTQYF. The chain links TRBV5-1 to TRBJ2-3, with a weak D call TRBD1 (6 bases). The V gene's germline CDR1 is SGHRS and CDR2 YFSETQ. Trimming took off 1 base at V and 4 bases at J, with 10 bases between the two ends. The CDR3 sequence is 14 residues long.

This clonotype was recorded a few times. The chain links TRBV15 to TRBJ2-7; TRBD1 matches at 9 bases. The CDR3 spans 14 residues. V was clipped by 8 bases and J by 1 base; unmatched bases: 6. Germline CDR1 LNHNV, CDR2 YYDKDF (reference sequence). CDR3 protein: CATGRDRASYEQYF. The CDR3 DNA reads TGTGCCACCGGACGGGACAGGGCGTCCTACGAGCAGTACTTC. Looking up the rest from reference TRBV15 and TRBJ2-7 gives the full variable domain: DAMVIQNPRYQVTQFGKPVTLSCSQTLNHNVMYWYQQKSSQAPKLLFHYYDKDFNNEADTPDNFQSRRPNTSFCFLDIRSPGLGDTAMYLCATGRDRASYEQYFGPGTRLTVT.

This clonotype occurred many times. The rearrangement uses TRBV5-1 and TRBJ2-1; D remains unclear. This CDR3 spans 16 amino acids. Between the trimmed V and J ends, which lost 3 bases and 0 bases, there was a span of 13 bases. Germline CDR1 and CDR2: SGHRS and YFSETQ. CDR3 DNA: TGCGCCAGCAGCTCCACTTCACGTAGCTCCTACAATGAGCAGTTCTTC. The encoded protein is CASSSTSRSSYNEQFF.

The chain recombines TRBV2 with TRBJ2-7; TRBD1 matches at 8 bases. CDR1 and CDR2 from the germline V gene are SNHLY and FYNNEI. Unmatched junction bases numbered 3, after V lost 1 base and J lost 4 bases. This CDR3 is built from 14 residues. The CDR3 loop is CASSEGQGIYEQYF. CDR3 sequence (DNA): TGTGCCAGCAGTGAAGGACAGGGGATATACGAGCAGTACTTC.

The table lists this clonotype with many counts. V and J are TRBV9 and TRBJ1-5, with a tentative D call TRBD1 (6 bases). The CDR3 totals 16 residues. The V end lost 4 bases, the J end lost 1 base, and 15 bases lay between the germline ends. Looked up from germline, CDR1 is SGDLS and CDR2 is YYNGEE. CDR3 sequence reads: CASSLGGGESNQPQHF. The CDR3 DNA follows: TGTGCCAGCAGCCTTGGGGGGGGCGAAAGCAATCAGCCCCAGCATTTT.

Many counts were recorded for this clonotype. J is TRBJ2-1 and V is TRBV5-1; the match to TRBD1 covers 11 bases. Germline V CDR1 and CDR2: SGHRS, YFSETQ. Trimming at V came to 4 bases and at J to 5 bases, leaving 11 bases not matched to a gene. This CDR3 spans 17 amino acids. Written as DNA, the CDR3 is TGCGCCAGCAGCCCGGCCAGGACAGGGGGCGCCCACAATGAGCAGTTCTTC. Encoded protein: CASSPARTGGAHNEQFF. The full variable domain, with the rest looked up from reference TRBV5-1 and TRBJ2-1, is KAGVTQTPRYLIKTRGQQVTLSCSPISGHRSVSWYQQTPGQGLQFLFEYFSETQRNKGNFPGRFSGRQFSNSRSEMNVSTLELGDSALYLCASSPARTGGAHNEQFFGPGTRLTVL.